A single sample is the source of the 9 T cell receptor beta chains below, sequenced in a study of T cell responses to AZD1222 COVID-19 vaccine. Sequenced by immunoSEQ multiplex PCR; TCRdb stores in-frame clones only, minus some. This table has 100,000 to 140,000 clones, around nine tenths appearing once. The sample consisted of peripheral blood, taken 28 days after the second AZD1222 dose. Source of these receptors: an adult who received the AZD1222 COVID-19 vaccine.

This chain uses TRBV19 with TRBJ1-1; D gene uncertain. The germline CDR1 and CDR2 sequences are LNHDA and SQIVND (reference sequence). This CDR3 spans 12 amino acids. Trimming cost V 3 bases and J 8 bases, with 10 bases left between them. The CDR3 loop reads CASSMVGVEAFF. The CDR3 nucleotides read TGTGCCAGTAGTATGGTGGGAGTCGAAGCTTTCTTT.

This chain connects TRBV7-9 to TRBJ1-3; TRBD1 might be the D (6 bases). Germline CDR1 reads SEHNR; CDR2 reads FQNEAQ (reference sequence). Trimming took off 5 bases at V and 0 bases at J, with 17 bases between the two ends. The CDR3 totals 17 residues. The CDR3 DNA reads TGTGCCAGCAGCCCACTAACCACAGGGAGCTCTGGAAACACCATATATTTT. Translating it yields CASSPLTTGSSGNTIYF.

This chain uses TRBV30 with TRBJ2-7; 7 positions match TRBD1. Germline V gives CDR1 GTSNPN, CDR2 SVGIG (reference sequence). This CDR3 region has 14 residues. The trim removed 5 bases at V and 5 bases at J, leaving 12 bases unmatched. Here the CDR3 reads CAWSKIDRAHEQYF. Here the CDR3 DNA reads TGTGCCTGGTCTAAAATCGACAGGGCCCACGAGCAGTACTTC. Full variable domain (missing parts from reference TRBV30 and TRBJ2-7): SQTIHQWPATLVQPVGSPLSLECTVEGTSNPNLYWYRQAAGRGLQLLFYSVGIGQISSEVPQNLSASRPQDRQFILSSKKLLLSDSGFYLCAWSKIDRAHEQYFGPGTRLTVT.

V is TRBV4-1 and J is TRBJ2-7; tentative D call: TRBD1 (5 bases). The V and J ends lost 0 bases and 0 bases respectively, with 6 bases between them. CDR3 length: 14 amino acids. Germline assignment: CDR1 MGHRA and CDR2 YSYEKL. The CDR3 reads CASSQDRGSYEQYF. In DNA form, the CDR3 reads TGCGCCAGCAGCCAAGATAGGGGCTCCTACGAGCAGTACTTC.

This clone was counted between two and nine times. The chain carries TRBV6-6 and TRBJ2-7; the match to TRBD2 covers 10 bases. Losses at the gene ends were 0 bases for V and 3 bases for J; bases not matched to a gene: 2. From germline, CDR1 is MNHNY and CDR2 SVGAGI (reference sequence). The CDR3 totals 15 residues. CDR3 nucleotide sequence: TGTGCCAGCAGTTACTCTACTAGCGGGGACTACGAGCAGTACTTC. Encoded protein: CASSYSTSGDYEQYF.

J is TRBJ1-3 and V is TRBV5-1; 9 bases match TRBD1. The CDR3 runs to 15 residues. The V gene's germline CDR1 is SGHRS and CDR2 YFSETQ. Germline trimming cut 4 bases from V and 2 bases from J; bases unmatched to any gene: 4. The CDR3 nucleotides are TGCGCCAGCAGCAGACAGGGGGACCCTGGAAACACCATATATTTT. Translation gives CASSRQGDPGNTIYF.

The CDR3 reads CASSLTSLETQYF. Written as DNA, the CDR3 is TGCGCCAGCAGCCTGACGAGTTTGGAGACCCAGTACTTC. This sequence joins TRBV5-1 and TRBJ2-5; D is uncertain. V was trimmed by 4 bases and J by 5 bases, leaving 12 bases between them. Germline V lookup: CDR1 SGHRS, CDR2 YFSETQ. The CDR3 has 13 amino acids.

V gene TRBV5-4 combines with J gene TRBJ1-5; D remains unclear. Germline V gives CDR1 SGHNT, CDR2 YYREEE (reference sequence). Trimming took 1 base from V and 3 from J, leaving 5 bases between them. This CDR3 has 13 residues. The CDR3 loop is CASSLFNNQPQHF. The CDR3 nucleotides are TGTGCCAGCAGCTTGTTTAACAATCAGCCCCAGCATTTT.

This chain joins TRBV27 and TRBJ2-3; 14 nucleotides agree with TRBD2. This CDR3 has 16 amino acids. J gave up 5 bases and V 3 bases, and 4 bases lay outside the gene matches. Germline loops: CDR1 MNHEY, CDR2 SMNVEV (reference sequence). CDR3 sequence: CASSLTSGGARDTQYF. The CDR3 coding sequence is TGTGCCAGCAGTTTGACTAGCGGGGGGGCAAGAGATACGCAGTATTTT.